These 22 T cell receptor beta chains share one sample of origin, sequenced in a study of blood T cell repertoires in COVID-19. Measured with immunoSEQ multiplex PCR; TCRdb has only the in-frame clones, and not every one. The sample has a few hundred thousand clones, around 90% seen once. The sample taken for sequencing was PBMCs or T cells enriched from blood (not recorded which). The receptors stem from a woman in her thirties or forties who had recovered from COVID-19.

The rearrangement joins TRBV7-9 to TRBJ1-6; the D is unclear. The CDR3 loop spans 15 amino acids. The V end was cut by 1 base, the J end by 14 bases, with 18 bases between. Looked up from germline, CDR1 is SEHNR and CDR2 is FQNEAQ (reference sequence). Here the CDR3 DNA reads TGTGCCAGCAGCTTAGTCAGGAACCAAATGGAAGCCCTCCACTTT. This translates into CASSLVRNQMEALHF.

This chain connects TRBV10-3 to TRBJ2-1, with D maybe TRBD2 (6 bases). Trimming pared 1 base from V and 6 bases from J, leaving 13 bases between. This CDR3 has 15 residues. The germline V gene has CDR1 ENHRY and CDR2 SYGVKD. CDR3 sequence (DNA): TGTGCCATCAGTGAGTGGGGGGTGGGTCCCAATGAGCAGTTCTTC. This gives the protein CAISEWGVGPNEQFF.

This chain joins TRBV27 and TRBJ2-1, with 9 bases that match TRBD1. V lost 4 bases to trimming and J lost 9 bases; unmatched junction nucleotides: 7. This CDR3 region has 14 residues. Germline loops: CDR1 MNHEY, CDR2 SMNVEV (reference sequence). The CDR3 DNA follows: TGTGCCAGCAGTTCGACAGGGGGAAAGGGTGAGCAGTTCTTC. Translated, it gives CASSSTGGKGEQFF.

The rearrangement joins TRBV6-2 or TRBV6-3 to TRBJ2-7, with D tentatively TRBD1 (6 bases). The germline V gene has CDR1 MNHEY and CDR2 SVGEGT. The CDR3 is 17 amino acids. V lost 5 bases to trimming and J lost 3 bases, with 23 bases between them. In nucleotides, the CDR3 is TGTGCCAGCAGTGATTCGAGGGGGTACAGAAGGTACTACGAGCAGTACTTC. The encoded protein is CASSDSRGYRRYYEQYF.

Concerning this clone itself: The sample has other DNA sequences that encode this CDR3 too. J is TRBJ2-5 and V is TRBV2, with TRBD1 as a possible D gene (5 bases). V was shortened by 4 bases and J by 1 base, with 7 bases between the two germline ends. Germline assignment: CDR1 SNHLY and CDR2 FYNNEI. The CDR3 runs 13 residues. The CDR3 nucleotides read TGTGCCAGCAGTGGGGGCGGCCAAGAGACCCAGTACTTC. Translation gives CASSGGGQETQYF.

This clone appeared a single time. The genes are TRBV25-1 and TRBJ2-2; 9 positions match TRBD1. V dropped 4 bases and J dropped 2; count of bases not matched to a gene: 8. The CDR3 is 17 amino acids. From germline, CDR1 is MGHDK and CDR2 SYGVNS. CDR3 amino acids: CASSGAGTGINTGELFF. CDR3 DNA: TGTGCCAGCAGTGGGGCCGGGACAGGGATCAACACCGGGGAGCTGTTTTTT.

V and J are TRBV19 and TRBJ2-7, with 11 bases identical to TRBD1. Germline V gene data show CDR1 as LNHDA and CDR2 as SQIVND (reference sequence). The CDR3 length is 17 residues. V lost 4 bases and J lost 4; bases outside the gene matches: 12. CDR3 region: CASSSTDRGRGLYEQYF. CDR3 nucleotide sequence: TGTGCCAGTAGTAGCACGGACAGGGGGCGCGGGCTTTACGAGCAGTACTTC.

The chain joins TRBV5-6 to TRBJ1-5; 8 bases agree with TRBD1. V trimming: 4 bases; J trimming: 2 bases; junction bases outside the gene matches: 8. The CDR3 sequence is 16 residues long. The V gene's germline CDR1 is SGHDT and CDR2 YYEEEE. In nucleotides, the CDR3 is TGTGCCAGCAGCGGGGCAGGGGGCAGAGGCAATCAGCCCCAGCATTTT. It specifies CASSGAGGRGNQPQHF.

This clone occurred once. CDR3 bases: TGTGCCAGCAGCGGGGACAGTCGTTACGAGCAGTACTTC. Encoded protein: CASSGDSRYEQYF. The chain employs TRBV6-6 and TRBJ2-7, with 7 positions matching TRBD1. The V gene end was trimmed by 6 bases and the J gene end by 4 bases; junction bases not matched to a gene: 6. The CDR3 covers 13 residues. Germline CDR1 reads MNHNY; CDR2 reads SVGAGI (reference sequence).

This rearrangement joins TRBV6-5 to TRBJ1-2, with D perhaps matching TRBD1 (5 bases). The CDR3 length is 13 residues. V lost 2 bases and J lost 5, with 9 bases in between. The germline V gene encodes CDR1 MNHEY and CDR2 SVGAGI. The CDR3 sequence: CASSYVQGYGYTF. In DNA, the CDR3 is TGTGCCAGCAGTTACGTTCAGGGTTATGGCTACACCTTC.

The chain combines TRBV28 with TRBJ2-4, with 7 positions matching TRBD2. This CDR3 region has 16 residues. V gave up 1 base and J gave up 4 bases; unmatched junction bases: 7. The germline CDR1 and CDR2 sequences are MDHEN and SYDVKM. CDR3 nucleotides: TGTGCCAGCAGTTTATTCTCCTCGCGGGGGAAAAACATTCAGTACTTC. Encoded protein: CASSLFSSRGKNIQYF.

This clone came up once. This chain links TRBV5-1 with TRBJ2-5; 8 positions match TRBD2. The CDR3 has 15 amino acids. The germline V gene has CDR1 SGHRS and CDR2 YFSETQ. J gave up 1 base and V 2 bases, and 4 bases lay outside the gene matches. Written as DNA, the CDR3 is TGCGCCAGCAGCTTTGGTAGCGGGGTCCAAGAGACCCAGTACTTC. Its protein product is CASSFGSGVQETQYF. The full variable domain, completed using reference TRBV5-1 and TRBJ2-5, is KAGVTQTPRYLIKTRGQQVTLSCSPISGHRSVSWYQQTPGQGLQFLFEYFSETQRNKGNFPGRFSGRQFSNSRSEMNVSTLELGDSALYLCASSFGSGVQETQYFGPGTRLLVL.

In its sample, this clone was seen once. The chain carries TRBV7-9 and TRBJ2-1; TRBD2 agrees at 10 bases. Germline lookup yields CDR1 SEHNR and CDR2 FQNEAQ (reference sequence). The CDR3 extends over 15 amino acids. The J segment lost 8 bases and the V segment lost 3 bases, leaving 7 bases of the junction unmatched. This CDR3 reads CASSFKREGGDEQFF. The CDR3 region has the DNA TGTGCCAGCAGCTTCAAGCGGGAGGGTGGGGATGAGCAGTTCTTC.

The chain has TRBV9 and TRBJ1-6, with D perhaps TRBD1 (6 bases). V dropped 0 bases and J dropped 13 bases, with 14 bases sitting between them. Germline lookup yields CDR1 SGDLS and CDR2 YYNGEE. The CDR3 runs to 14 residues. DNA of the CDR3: TGTGCCAGCAGCGTAGACGGCGCGCAGGGGCCCCTCCACTTT. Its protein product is CASSVDGAQGPLHF.

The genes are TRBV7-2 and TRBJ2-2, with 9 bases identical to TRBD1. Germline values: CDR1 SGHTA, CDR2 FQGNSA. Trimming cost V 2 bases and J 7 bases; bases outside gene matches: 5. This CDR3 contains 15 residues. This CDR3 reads CASSLQGQGGGELFF. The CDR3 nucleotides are TGTGCCAGCAGCTTACAGGGACAGGGAGGCGGGGAGCTGTTTTTT. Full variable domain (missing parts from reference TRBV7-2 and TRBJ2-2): GAGVSQSPSNKVTEKGKDVELRCDPISGHTALYWYRQSLGQGLEFLIYFQGNSAPDKSGLPSDRFSAERTGGSVSTLTIQRTQQEDSAVYLCASSLQGQGGGELFFGEGSRLTVL.

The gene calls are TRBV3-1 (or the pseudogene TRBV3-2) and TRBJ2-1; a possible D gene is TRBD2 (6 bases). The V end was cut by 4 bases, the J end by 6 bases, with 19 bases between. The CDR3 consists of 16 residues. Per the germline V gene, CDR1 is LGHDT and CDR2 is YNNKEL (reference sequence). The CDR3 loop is CASSRVAVRRGNEQFF. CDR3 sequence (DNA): TGTGCCAGCAGCCGGGTAGCGGTCCGGCGGGGCAATGAGCAGTTCTTC.

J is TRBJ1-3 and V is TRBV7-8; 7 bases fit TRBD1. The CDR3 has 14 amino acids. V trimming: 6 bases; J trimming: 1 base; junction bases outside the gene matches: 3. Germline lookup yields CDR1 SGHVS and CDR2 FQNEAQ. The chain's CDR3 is CASSSTGSGNTIYF. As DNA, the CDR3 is TGTGCCAGCAGTTCGACAGGGTCTGGAAACACCATATATTTT. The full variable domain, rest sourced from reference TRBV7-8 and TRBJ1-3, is GAGVSQSPRYKVAKRGQDVALRCDPISGHVSLFWYQQALGQGPEFLTYFQNEAQLDKSGLPSDRFFAERPEGSVSTLKIQRTQQEDSAVYLCASSSTGSGNTIYFGEGSWLTVV.

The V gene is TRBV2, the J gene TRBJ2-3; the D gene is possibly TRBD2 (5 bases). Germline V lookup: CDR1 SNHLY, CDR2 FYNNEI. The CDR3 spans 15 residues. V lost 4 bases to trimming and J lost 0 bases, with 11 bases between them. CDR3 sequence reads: CASSVVGGSTDTQYF. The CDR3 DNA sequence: TGTGCCAGCAGTGTGGTGGGCGGGAGCACAGATACGCAGTATTTT.

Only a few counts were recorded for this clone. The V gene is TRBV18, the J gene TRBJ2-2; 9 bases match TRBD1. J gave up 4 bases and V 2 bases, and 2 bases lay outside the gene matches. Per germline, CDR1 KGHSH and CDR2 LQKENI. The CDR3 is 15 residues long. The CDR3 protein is CASSPKGQGTGELFF. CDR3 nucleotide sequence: TGTGCCAGCTCACCAAAGGGACAGGGCACCGGGGAGCTGTTTTTT.

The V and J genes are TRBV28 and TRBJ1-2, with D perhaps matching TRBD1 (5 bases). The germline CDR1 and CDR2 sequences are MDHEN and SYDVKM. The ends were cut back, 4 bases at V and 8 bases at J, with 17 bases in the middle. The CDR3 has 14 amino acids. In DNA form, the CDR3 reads TGTGCCAGCAGTTCTCCAGGGACGGGAGACGGCTACACCTTC. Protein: CASSSPGTGDGYTF.

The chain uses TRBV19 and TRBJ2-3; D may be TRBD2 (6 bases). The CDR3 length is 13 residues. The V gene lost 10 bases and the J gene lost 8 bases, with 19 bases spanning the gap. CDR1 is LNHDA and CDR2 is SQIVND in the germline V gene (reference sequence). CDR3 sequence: CATLPPRAGTQYF. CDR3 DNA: TGTGCCACCCTGCCCCCGAGAGCGGGTACGCAGTATTTT.

CDR3 loop: CASSQLRTGNNEQFF. The CDR3 DNA reads TGCGCCAGCAGCCAACTCCGGACAGGCAACAATGAGCAGTTCTTC. J is TRBJ2-1 and V is TRBV4-3; TRBD1 matches 7 bases. The junction had 6 bases not matched to a gene; V was cut back by 2 bases and J by 5 bases. The CDR3 contains 15 residues. The germline V gene encodes CDR1 LGHNA and CDR2 YSLEER.